One T cell receptor (beta chain) is described in this entry. Antigen specificity is unknown. A read error is possible here, since a much larger clone lies one base away. The data were obtained in a study of Graves' ophthalmopathy and Graves' hyperthyroidism. There are 16 residues in the CDR3. Germline values: CDR1 SEHNR, CDR2 FQNEAQ (reference sequence). The study's findings and limits: Blood also held most thyroid clonotypes expanded above 0.001 frequency.

Amplification targeted the TCR beta CDR3 regions, with RNA transcripts as the source material. HTBI primers served in a first-round RT-PCR, which a second-round multiplex PCR followed. TCRdb called the multiplex PCR reads again in MiXCR, with one record for every CDR3 protein. The sample includes more than 550,000 distinct CDR3 sequences, under 50% of them seen just once. This chain uses TRBV7-9 with TRBJ2-7; 11 nucleotides line up with TRBD1. The specimen sequenced was peripheral blood. The TCR was taken from an adult man with Graves' ophthalmopathy. Here the CDR3 reads CAGSLGGTGGRYEQYF. The DNA of the CDR3 is TGTGCCGGCAGCTTAGGGGGGACAGGGGGTCGCTACGAGCAGTACTTC.